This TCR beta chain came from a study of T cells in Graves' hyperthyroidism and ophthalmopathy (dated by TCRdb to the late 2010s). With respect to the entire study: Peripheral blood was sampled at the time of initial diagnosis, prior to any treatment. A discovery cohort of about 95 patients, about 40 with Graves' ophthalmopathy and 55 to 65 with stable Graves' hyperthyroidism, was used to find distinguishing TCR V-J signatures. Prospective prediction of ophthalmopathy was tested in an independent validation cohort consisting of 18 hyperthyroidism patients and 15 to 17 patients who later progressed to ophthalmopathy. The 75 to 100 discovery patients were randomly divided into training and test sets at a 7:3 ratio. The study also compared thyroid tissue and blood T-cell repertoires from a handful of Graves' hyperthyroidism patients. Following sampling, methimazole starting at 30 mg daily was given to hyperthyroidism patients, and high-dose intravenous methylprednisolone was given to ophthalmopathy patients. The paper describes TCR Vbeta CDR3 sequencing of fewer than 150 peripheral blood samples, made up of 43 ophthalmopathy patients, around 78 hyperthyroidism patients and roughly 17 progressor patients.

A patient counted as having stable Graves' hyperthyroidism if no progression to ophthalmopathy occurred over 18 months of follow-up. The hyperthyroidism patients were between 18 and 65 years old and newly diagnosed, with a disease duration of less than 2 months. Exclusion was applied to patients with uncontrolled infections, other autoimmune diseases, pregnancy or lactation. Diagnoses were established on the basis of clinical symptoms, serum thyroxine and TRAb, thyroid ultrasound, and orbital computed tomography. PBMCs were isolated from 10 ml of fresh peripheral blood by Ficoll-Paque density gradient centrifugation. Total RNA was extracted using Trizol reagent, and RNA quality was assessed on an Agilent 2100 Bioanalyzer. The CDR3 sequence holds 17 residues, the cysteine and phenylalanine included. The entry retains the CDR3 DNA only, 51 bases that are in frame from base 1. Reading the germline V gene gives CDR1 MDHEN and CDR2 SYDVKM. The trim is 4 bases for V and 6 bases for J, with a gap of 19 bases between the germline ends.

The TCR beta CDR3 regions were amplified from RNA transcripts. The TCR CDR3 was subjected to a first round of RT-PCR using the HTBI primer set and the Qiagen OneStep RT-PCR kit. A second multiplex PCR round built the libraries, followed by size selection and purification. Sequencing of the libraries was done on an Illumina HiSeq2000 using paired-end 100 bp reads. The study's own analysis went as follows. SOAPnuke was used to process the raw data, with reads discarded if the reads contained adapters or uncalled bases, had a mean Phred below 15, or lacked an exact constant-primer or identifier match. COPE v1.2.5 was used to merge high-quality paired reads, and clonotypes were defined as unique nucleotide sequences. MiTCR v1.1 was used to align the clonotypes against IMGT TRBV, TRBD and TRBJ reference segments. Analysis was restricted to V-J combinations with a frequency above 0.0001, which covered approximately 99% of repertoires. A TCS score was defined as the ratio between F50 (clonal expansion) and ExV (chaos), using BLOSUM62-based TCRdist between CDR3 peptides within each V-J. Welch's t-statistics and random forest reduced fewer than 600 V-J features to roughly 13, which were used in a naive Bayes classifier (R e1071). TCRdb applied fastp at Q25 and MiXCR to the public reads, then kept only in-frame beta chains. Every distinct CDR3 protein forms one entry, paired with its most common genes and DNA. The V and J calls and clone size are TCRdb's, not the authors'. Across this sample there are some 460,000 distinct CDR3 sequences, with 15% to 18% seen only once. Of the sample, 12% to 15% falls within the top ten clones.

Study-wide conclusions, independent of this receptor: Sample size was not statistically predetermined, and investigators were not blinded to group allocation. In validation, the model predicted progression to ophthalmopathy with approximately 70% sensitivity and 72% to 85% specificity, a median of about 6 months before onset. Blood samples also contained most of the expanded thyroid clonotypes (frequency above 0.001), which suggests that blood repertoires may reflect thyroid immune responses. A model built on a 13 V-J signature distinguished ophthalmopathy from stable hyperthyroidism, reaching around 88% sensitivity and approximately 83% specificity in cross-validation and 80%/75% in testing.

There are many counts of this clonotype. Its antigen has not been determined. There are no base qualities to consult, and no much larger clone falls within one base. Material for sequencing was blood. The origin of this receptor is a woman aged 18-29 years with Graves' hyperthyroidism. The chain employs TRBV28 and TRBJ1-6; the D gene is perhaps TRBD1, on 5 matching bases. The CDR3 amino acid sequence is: CASSSILGQPFNSPLHF. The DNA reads TGTGCCAGCAGTTCCATTTTGGGGCAACCCTTTAATTCACCCCTCCACTTT.